These T cell receptor beta chains were read from a single sample in a study of beta chain features in type 1 diabetes. Data came from immunoSEQ multiplex PCR; TCRdb stores just in-frame clones and leaves some out. The profile shows some 270,000 clones, approximately 8% of them singletons. The sample was central memory CD4+ T cells from blood. The receptor set was obtained from a young woman in good health. Both conserved end residues are part of each CDR3. The D gene is left open where the match is weak. Some rows have no size entry. The others give once, few or many, or a class for an expanded clone.

V gene,clone size,D gene,J gene,CDR3 protein,CDR3 DNA
TRBV11-3,.,.,TRBJ2-3,CASSHITDTQYF,TGTGCCAGCAGCCATATCACAGATACGCAGTATTTT
TRBV2,few,TRBD2,TRBJ2-5,CASSEGLAGAQETQYF,TGTGCCAGCAGTGAAGGTCTAGCGGGGGCACAAGAGACCCAGTACTTC
TRBV11-2,few,TRBD1,TRBJ1-5,CASSAGGVAPQHF,TGTGCCAGCAGCGCAGGGGGCGTAGCGCCCCAGCATTTT
TRBV7-9,.,.,TRBJ2-3,CASSLVGTDTQYF,TGTGCCAGCAGCTTGGTGGGCACAGATACGCAGTATTTT
TRBV2,.,TRBD2,TRBJ2-3,CASSFRTSGSRPTDTQYF,TGTGCCAGCAGCTTCCGGACTAGCGGGAGTAGGCCCACAGATACGCAGTATTTT
TRBV29-1,.,.,TRBJ2-3,CSVSGRLGSSTDTQYF,TGCAGCGTTAGTGGCAGGCTCGGGAGCAGCACAGATACGCAGTATTTT
TRBV5-5,.,.,TRBJ1-4,CASNKFEGRIREKLFF,TGTGCCAGCAACAAATTCGAGGGCAGGATCCGGGAAAAACTGTTTTTT
TRBV19,few,.,TRBJ1-5,CASTGRGRLSNQPQHF,TGTGCCAGCACGGGGCGGGGCAGGTTGAGCAATCAGCCCCAGCATTTT
TRBV29-1,.,TRBD1,TRBJ1-5,CSVGEWQGALAAQHF,TGCAGCGTTGGGGAGTGGCAGGGGGCCCTGGCGGCCCAGCATTTT
TRBV7-2,many,.,TRBJ2-1,CASRPKEASINEQFF,TGTGCCAGCAGACCCAAGGAGGCTAGCATCAATGAGCAGTTCTTC
TRBV7-9,few,.,TRBJ2-1,CASSLSPGYNEQFF,TGTGCCAGCAGCTTATCCCCGGGTTACAATGAGCAGTTCTTC
TRBV30,.,TRBD1,TRBJ2-7,CASSRTGVDYEQYF,TGTGCCAGCAGCCGCACAGGGGTAGACTACGAGCAGTACTTC
TRBV9,few,.,TRBJ2-3,CASSVGTGSITDTQYF,TGTGCCAGCAGCGTAGGCACGGGGTCGATCACAGATACGCAGTATTTT
TRBV29-1,few,TRBD2,TRBJ2-1,CSVVRLAGVNEQFF,TGCAGCGTTGTCAGGCTAGCGGGAGTCAATGAGCAGTTCTTC